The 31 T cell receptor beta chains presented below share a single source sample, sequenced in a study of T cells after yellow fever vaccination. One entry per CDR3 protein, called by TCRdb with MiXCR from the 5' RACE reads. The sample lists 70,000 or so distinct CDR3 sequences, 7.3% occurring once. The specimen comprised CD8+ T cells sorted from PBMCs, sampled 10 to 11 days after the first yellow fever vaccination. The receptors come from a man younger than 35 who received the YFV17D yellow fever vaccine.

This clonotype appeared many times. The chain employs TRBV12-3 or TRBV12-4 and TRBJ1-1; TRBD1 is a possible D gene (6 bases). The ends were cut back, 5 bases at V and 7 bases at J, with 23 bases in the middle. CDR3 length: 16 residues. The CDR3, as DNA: TGTGCCAGCAGTCTCAATACAGGGCCCCTAGGTGGTGAAGCTTTCTTT. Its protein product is CASSLNTGPLGGEAFF.

CDR3 region: CASSLEFGRGDTQYF. The CDR3 region has the DNA TGTGCCAGCAGTTTAGAGTTTGGGCGGGGTGATACGCAGTATTTT. This chain links TRBV12-3 or TRBV12-4 with TRBJ2-3; D perhaps matches TRBD2 (6 bases). V was shortened by 1 base and J by 6 bases, with 14 bases between the two germline ends. The CDR3 is 15 residues long.

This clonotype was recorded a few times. This chain's CDR3 is CASSLQGSETQYF. The CDR3 DNA follows: TGTGCCAGCAGCCTTCAGGGGTCGGAGACCCAGTACTTC. J is TRBJ2-5 and V is TRBV7-9; D may be TRBD1 (6 bases). Germline loops: CDR1 SEHNR, CDR2 FQNEAQ (reference sequence). CDR3 length: 13 amino acids. The V and J ends lost 5 bases and 5 bases respectively, with 12 bases between them.

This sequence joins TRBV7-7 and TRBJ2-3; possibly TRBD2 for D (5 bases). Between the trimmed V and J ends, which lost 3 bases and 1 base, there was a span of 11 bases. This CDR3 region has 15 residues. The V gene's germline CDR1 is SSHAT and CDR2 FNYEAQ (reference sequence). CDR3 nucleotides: TGTGCCAGCAGCTTGCGTGACGGGGGCACAGATACGCAGTATTTT. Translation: CASSLRDGGTDTQYF.

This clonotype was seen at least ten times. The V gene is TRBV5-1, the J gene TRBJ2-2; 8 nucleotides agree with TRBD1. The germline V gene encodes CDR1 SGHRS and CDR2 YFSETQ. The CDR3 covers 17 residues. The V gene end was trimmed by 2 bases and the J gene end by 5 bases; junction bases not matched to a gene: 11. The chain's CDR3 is CASSLTRQGPGTGELFF. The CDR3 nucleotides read TGCGCCAGCAGCTTAACACGACAGGGGCCGGGGACCGGGGAGCTGTTTTTT.

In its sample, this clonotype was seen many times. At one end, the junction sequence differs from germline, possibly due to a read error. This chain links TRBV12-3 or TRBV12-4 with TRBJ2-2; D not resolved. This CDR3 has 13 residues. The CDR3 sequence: CANSLWDTGELFF. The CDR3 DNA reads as TGTGCCAACAGTTTGTGGGACACCGGGGAGCTGTTTTTT.

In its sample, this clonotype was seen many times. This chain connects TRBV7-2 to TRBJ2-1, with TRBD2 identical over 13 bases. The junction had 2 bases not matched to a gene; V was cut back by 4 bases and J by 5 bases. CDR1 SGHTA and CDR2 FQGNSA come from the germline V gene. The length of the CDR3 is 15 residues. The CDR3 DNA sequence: TGTGCCAGCAGCTGGGGACTAGCGGGGAACAATGAGCAGTTCTTC. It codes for CASSWGLAGNNEQFF.

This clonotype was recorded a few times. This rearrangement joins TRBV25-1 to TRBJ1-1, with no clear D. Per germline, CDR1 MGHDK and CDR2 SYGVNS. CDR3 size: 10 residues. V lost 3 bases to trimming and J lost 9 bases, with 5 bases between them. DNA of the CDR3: TGTGCCAGCAGTGAGGGCCAAGCTTTCTTT. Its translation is CASSEGQAFF.

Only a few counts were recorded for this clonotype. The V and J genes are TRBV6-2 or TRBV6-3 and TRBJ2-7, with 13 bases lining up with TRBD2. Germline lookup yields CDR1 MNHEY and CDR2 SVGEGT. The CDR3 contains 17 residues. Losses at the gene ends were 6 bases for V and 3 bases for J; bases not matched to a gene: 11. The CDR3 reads CASSHYTGLAGDYEQYF. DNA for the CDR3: TGTGCCAGCAGCCACTACACCGGACTAGCGGGGGACTACGAGCAGTACTTC.

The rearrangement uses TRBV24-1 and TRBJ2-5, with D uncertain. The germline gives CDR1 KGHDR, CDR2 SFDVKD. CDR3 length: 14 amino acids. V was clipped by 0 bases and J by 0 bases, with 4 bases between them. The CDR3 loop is CATSDLDNQETQYF. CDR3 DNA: TGTGCCACCAGTGATTTGGACAACCAAGAGACCCAGTACTTC.

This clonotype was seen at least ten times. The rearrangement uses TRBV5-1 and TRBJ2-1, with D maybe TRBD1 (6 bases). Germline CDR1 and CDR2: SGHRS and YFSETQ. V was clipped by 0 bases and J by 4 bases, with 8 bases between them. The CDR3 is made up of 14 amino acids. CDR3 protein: CASSLDRAYNEQFF. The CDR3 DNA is TGCGCCAGCAGCTTGGACAGGGCATACAATGAGCAGTTCTTC.

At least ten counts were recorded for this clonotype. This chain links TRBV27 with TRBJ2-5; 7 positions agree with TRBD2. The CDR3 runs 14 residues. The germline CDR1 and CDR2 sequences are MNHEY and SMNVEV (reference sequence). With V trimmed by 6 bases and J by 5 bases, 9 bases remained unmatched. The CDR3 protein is CASRKRGRGETQYF. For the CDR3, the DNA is TGTGCCAGCAGAAAGCGGGGAAGGGGTGAGACCCAGTACTTC.

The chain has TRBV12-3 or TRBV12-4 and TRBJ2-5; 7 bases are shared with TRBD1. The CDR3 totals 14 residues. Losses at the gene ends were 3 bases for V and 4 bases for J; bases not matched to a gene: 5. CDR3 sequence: CASSLTGRRETQYF. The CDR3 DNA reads TGTGCCAGCAGTTTGACAGGGCGACGAGAGACCCAGTACTTC.

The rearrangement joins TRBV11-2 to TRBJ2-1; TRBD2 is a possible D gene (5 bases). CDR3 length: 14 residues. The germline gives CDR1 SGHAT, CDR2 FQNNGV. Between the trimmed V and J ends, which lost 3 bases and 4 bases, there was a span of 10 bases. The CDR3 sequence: CASSFLTSYNEQFF. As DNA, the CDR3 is TGTGCCAGCAGCTTCCTTACTAGTTACAATGAGCAGTTCTTC.

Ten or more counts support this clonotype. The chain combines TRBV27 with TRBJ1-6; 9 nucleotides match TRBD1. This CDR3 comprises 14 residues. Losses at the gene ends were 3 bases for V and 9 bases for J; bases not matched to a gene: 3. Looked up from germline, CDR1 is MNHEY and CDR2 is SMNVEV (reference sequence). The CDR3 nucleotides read TGTGCCAGCAGTTTTGGGACAGGGAGTTCACCCCTCCACTTT. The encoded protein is CASSFGTGSSPLHF.

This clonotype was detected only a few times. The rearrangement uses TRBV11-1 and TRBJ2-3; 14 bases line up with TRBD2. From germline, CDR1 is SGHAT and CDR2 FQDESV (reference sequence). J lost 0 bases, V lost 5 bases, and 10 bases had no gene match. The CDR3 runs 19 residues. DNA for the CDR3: TGTGCCAGCAGCCCCCGGACTAGCGGGGGGTCTTCTAGCACAGATACGCAGTATTTT. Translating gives CASSPRTSGGSSSTDTQYF.

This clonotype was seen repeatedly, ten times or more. CDR3 loop: CASSITSGGAADTQYF. The CDR3, as DNA: TGTGCCAGCAGCATAACTAGCGGGGGGGCCGCAGATACGCAGTATTTT. This rearrangement joins TRBV7-9 to TRBJ2-3; 13 positions agree with TRBD2. The trim removed 5 bases at V and 4 bases at J, leaving 6 bases unmatched. The CDR3 extends over 16 amino acids. Germline assignment: CDR1 SEHNR and CDR2 FQNEAQ (reference sequence).

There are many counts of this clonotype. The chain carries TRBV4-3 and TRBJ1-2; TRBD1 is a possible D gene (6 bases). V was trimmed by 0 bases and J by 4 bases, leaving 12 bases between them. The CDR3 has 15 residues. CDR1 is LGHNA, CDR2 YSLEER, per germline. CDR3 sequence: CASSQEEQGLYGYTF. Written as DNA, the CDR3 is TGCGCCAGCAGCCAAGAGGAACAGGGCCTCTATGGCTACACCTTC.

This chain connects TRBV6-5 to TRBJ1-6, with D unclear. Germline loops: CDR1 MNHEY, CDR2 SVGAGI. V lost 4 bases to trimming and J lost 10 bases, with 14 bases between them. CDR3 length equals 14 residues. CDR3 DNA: TGTGCCAGCAGTTCATCGGACCAAGGGTCACCCCTCCACTTT. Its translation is CASSSSDQGSPLHF.

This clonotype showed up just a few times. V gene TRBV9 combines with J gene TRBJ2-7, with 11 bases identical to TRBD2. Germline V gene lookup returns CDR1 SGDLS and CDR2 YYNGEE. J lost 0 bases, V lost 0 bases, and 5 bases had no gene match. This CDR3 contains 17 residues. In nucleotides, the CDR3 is TGTGCCAGCAGCGTAGATAGCGGGGGGGCCGACTCCTACGAGCAGTACTTC. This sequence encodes CASSVDSGGADSYEQYF.

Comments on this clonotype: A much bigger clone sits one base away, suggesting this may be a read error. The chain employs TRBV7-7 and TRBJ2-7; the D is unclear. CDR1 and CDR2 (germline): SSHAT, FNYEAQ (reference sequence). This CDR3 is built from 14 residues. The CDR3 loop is CASSLGGATYERYF. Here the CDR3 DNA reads TGTGCCAGCAGCTTAGGAGGTGCCACCTACGAGCGGTACTTC.

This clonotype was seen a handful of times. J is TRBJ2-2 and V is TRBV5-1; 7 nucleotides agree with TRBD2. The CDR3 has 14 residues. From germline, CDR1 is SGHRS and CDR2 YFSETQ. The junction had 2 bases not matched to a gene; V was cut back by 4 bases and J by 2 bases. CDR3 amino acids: CASSGAGNTGELFF. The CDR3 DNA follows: TGCGCCAGCAGCGGAGCGGGAAACACCGGGGAGCTGTTTTTT.

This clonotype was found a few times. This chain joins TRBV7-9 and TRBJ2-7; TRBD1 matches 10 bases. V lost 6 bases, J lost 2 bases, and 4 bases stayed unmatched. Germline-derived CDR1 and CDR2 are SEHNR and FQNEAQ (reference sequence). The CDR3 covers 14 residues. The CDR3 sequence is CASSRGQGAYEQYF. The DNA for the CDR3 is TGTGCCAGCAGTCGTGGACAGGGGGCCTACGAGCAGTACTTC.

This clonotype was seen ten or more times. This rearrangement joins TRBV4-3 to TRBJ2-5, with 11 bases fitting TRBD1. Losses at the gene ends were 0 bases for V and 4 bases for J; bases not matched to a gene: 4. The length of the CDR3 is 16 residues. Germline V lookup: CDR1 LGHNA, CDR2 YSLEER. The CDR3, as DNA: TGCGCCAGCAGCCAAGACTGGGACAGGGGGAGAGAGACCCAGTACTTC. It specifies CASSQDWDRGRETQYF.

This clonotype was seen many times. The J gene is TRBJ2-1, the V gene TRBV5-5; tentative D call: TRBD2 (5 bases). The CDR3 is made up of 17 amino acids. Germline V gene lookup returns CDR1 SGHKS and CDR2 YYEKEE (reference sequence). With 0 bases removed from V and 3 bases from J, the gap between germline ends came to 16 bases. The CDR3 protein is CASSLAVGEYVYNEQFF. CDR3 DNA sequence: TGTGCCAGCAGCTTGGCCGTCGGGGAATATGTCTACAATGAGCAGTTCTTC.

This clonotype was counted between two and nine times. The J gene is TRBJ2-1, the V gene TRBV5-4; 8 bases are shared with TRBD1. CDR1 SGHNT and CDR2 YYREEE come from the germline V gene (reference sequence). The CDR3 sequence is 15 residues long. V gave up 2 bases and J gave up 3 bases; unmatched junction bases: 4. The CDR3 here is CASSFGQGNYNEQFF. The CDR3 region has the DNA TGTGCCAGCAGCTTCGGACAGGGAAACTACAATGAGCAGTTCTTC.

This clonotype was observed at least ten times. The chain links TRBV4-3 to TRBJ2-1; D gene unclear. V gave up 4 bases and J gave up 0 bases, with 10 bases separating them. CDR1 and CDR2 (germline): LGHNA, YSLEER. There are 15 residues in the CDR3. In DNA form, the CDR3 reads TGCGCCAGCAGCCCCGGTTCTAGCTCCTACAATGAGCAGTTCTTC. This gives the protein CASSPGSSSYNEQFF.

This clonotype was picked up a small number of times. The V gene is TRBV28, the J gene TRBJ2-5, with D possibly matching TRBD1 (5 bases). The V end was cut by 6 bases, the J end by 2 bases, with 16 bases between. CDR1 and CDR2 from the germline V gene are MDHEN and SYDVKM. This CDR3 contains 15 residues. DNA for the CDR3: TGTGCCAGCAGGTTCTCAGCGACAGAGCAAGAGACCCAGTACTTC. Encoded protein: CASRFSATEQETQYF.

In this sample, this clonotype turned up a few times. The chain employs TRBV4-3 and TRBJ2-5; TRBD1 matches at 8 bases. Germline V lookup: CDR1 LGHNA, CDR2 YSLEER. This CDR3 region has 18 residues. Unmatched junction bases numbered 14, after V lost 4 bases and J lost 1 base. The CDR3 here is CASSRTRAGDRSQETQYF. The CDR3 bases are TGCGCCAGCAGCCGCACTCGGGCCGGGGACAGGTCCCAAGAGACCCAGTACTTC.

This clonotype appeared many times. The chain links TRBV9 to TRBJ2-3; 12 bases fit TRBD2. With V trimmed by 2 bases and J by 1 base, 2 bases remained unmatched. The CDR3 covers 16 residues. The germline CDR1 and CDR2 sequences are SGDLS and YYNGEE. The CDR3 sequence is CASSVRLAGGTDTQYF. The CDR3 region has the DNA TGTGCCAGCAGCGTGCGACTAGCGGGGGGCACAGATACGCAGTATTTT.

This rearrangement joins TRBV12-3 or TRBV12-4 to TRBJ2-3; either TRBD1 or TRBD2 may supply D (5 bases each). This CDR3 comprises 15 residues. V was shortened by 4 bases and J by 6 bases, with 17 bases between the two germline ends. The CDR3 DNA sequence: TGTGCCAGCAGTTCCCGGGACGCTCCGAGGGATACGCAGTATTTT. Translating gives CASSSRDAPRDTQYF.